This entry lists 29 T cell receptor beta chains sequenced from one sample in a study of blood T cell repertoires in COVID-19. Generated by immunoSEQ multiplex PCR, the TCRdb table keeps only in-frame clones and is missing some. The profile covers roughly 150,000 clones, with roughly 84% appearing a single time and about 8.9% taken by the ten largest. The material sequenced was peripheral blood. All receptors come from a woman aged 50 to 60 with acute or convalescent COVID-19.

As to this clone: Different DNA sequences within this sample yield the same CDR3. The chain is built from TRBV7-2 and TRBJ1-3, with D tentatively TRBD1 (5 bases). The CDR3 loop spans 14 amino acids. V was shortened by 8 bases and J by 0 bases, with 11 bases between the two germline ends. The V gene's germline CDR1 is SGHTA and CDR2 FQGNSA. This CDR3 is CASGQGNSGNTIYF. DNA for the CDR3: TGTGCCAGCGGGCAGGGCAACTCTGGAAACACCATATATTTT.

This rearrangement joins TRBV7-6 to TRBJ1-4; 8 bases map to TRBD1. The CDR3 consists of 15 residues. Germline CDR1 SGHVS, CDR2 FNYEAQ. J gave up 8 bases and V 4 bases, and 9 bases lay outside the gene matches. CDR3 in amino acids: CASSSSRGLGEKLFF. The DNA of the CDR3 is TGTGCCAGCAGCTCGTCCAGGGGGCTAGGGGAAAAACTGTTTTTT.

J is TRBJ1-4 and V is TRBV11-2, with 7 nucleotides matching TRBD1. CDR3 size: 19 residues. Trimming took 1 base from V and 6 from J; bases not matched to a gene: 17. The V gene's germline CDR1 is SGHAT and CDR2 FQNNGV. CDR3 sequence: CASSLVSGFAGGEDEKLFF. The CDR3 DNA follows: TGTGCCAGCAGCTTAGTCTCAGGGTTCGCAGGGGGAGAGGATGAAAAACTGTTTTTT.

V usage is TRBV2 and J usage is TRBJ2-1; 9 bases match TRBD1. The J segment lost 5 bases and the V segment lost 7 bases, leaving 9 bases of the junction unmatched. The CDR3 consists of 15 residues. Germline assignment: CDR1 SNHLY and CDR2 FYNNEI. CDR3 DNA: TGTGCCAGCAACAGGGGGCGTATTAAAAACAATGAGCAGTTCTTC. Translated: CASNRGRIKNNEQFF. The full variable domain, its missing parts supplied by reference TRBV2 and TRBJ2-1, is EPEVTQTPSHQVTQMGQEVILRCVPISNHLYFYWYRQILGQKVEFLVSFYNNEISEKSEIFDDQFSVERPDGSNFTLKIRSTKLEDSAMYFCASNRGRIKNNEQFFGPGTRLTVL.

The gene calls are TRBV5-1 and TRBJ1-5, with a tentative D call TRBD1 (6 bases). The CDR3 extends over 15 amino acids. The V gene lost 0 bases and the J gene lost 3 bases, with 10 bases spanning the gap. CDR1 and CDR2 (germline): SGHRS, YFSETQ. The CDR3 reads CASSLDSGVNQPQHF. CDR3 DNA sequence: TGCGCCAGCAGCTTGGATTCAGGGGTCAATCAGCCCCAGCATTTT.

On this clone itself: Relative to the germline gene, one junction end is altered; a read error may explain this. V usage is TRBV18 and J usage is TRBJ1-2, with 7 positions matching TRBD1. CDR1 KGHSH and CDR2 LQKENI come from the germline V gene. This CDR3 region has 13 residues. The CDR3 bases are TGTGCCAGCTCACCGGGACAGAGTTGGTGCTGCGCCTTC. Protein: CASSPGQSWCCAF.

This clone was seen just once. This chain joins TRBV14 and TRBJ1-2, with unresolved D. CDR3 length: 13 amino acids. Germline CDR1 and CDR2: SGHDN and FVKESK. Trimming pared 2 bases from V and 6 bases from J, leaving 10 bases between. In DNA form, the CDR3 reads TGTGCCAGCAGCCAACGAAGAGGGAATGGCTACACCTTC. Translation gives CASSQRRGNGYTF.

The chain employs TRBV12-3 or TRBV12-4 and TRBJ1-2; 7 nucleotides match TRBD1. Trimming cost V 8 bases and J 5 bases; bases outside gene matches: 2. CDR3 length equals 11 residues. The CDR3 coding sequence is TGTGCCAGCGGGACAGCGTATGGCTACACCTTC. Encoded protein: CASGTAYGYTF.

The J gene is TRBJ1-3, the V gene TRBV9, with a possible D match to TRBD1 (5 bases). With 2 bases removed from V and 1 base from J, the gap between germline ends came to 13 bases. From germline, CDR1 is SGDLS and CDR2 YYNGEE. CDR3 size: 16 residues. The CDR3 DNA reads TGTGCCAGCAGCGTTGAGGACATCGGGTCTGGAAACACCATATATTTT. Amino acid sequence: CASSVEDIGSGNTIYF.

This clone was counted a few times. The chain carries TRBV6-5 and TRBJ2-7; TRBD1 matches 9 bases. V lost 6 bases to trimming and J lost 1 base; unmatched junction nucleotides: 4. Germline CDR1 and CDR2: MNHEY and SVGAGI. The CDR3 covers 14 residues. The CDR3 is CASRGTGWSYEQYF. CDR3 nucleotide sequence: TGTGCCAGCAGGGGGACAGGGTGGTCCTACGAGCAGTACTTC.

The CDR3 is CASSRQQGRETQYF. The CDR3 DNA is TGTGCCAGCTCACGACAACAGGGAAGAGAGACCCAGTACTTC. This chain connects TRBV18 to TRBJ2-5; possibly TRBD1 for D (6 bases). V lost 4 bases, J lost 4 bases, and 13 bases lay in between. The CDR3 is 14 residues long. Germline V gene sequence: CDR1 KGHSH, CDR2 LQKENI.

V is TRBV10-3 and J is TRBJ2-6; 8 bases are a match to TRBD1. The germline V gene has CDR1 ENHRY and CDR2 SYGVKD. CDR3 length equals 19 residues. The V gene end was trimmed by 0 bases and the J gene end by 0 bases; junction bases not matched to a gene: 7. CDR3 region: CAISESSSGQGSGANVLTF. The CDR3 bases are TGTGCCATCAGTGAGTCGAGTTCCGGACAGGGCTCTGGGGCCAACGTCCTGACTTTC.

This chain links TRBV19 with TRBJ1-2, with D possibly being TRBD1 (6 bases). Germline CDR1 LNHDA, CDR2 SQIVND (reference sequence). The CDR3 is 15 residues long. V lost 5 bases and J lost 4, with 17 bases in between. The CDR3 reads CASSLRSGTRYGYTF. The CDR3 bases are TGTGCCAGTAGTTTGAGATCCGGGACACGCTATGGCTACACCTTC.

This rearrangement joins TRBV5-1 to TRBJ1-6; 8 nucleotides line up with TRBD1. V shed 2 bases and J 8 bases; nucleotides not matched to a gene: 3. Germline V CDR1 and CDR2: SGHRS, YFSETQ. This CDR3 comprises 14 residues. The CDR3 nucleotides read TGCGCCAGCAGCTTACAGGGGGGAGATTCACCCCTCCACTTT. This encodes CASSLQGGDSPLHF. The full variable domain, completed using reference TRBV5-1 and TRBJ1-6, is KAGVTQTPRYLIKTRGQQVTLSCSPISGHRSVSWYQQTPGQGLQFLFEYFSETQRNKGNFPGRFSGRQFSNSRSEMNVSTLELGDSALYLCASSLQGGDSPLHFGNGTRLTVT.

This chain uses TRBV5-6 with TRBJ2-5; possibly TRBD2 for D (6 bases). CDR3 length equals 15 residues. Between the trimmed V and J ends, which lost 4 bases and 5 bases, there was a span of 18 bases. Germline CDR1 SGHDT, CDR2 YYEEEE. The CDR3 nucleotides are TGTGCCAGCAGCCCAACGGACTACCACCTGGAGACCCAGTACTTC. This encodes CASSPTDYHLETQYF.

J is TRBJ1-2 and V is TRBV12-3 or TRBV12-4; a possible D gene is TRBD1 (6 bases). The CDR3 totals 13 residues. Trimming took 6 bases from V and 2 from J, leaving 10 bases between them. The CDR3 protein is CASSQDSNYGYTF. CDR3 DNA sequence: TGTGCCAGCAGCCAGGACAGCAACTATGGCTACACCTTC.

The chain employs TRBV5-1 and TRBJ1-2; 10 bases match TRBD1. The CDR3 consists of 15 residues. V dropped 0 bases and J dropped 3; count of bases not matched to a gene: 2. Germline CDR1 SGHRS, CDR2 YFSETQ. The CDR3 region has the DNA TGCGCCAGCAGCTTGGAGGGGACAGGGGACTATGGCTACACCTTC. It specifies CASSLEGTGDYGYTF.

J is TRBJ1-6 and V is TRBV9; D is possibly TRBD1 (5 bases). V was pared by 4 bases and J by 14 bases, with 22 bases between. This CDR3 comprises 15 residues. Germline V gene lookup returns CDR1 SGDLS and CDR2 YYNGEE. DNA of the CDR3: TGTGCCAGCAGCCCTCTAGGCGGGGCCGGGTCGGCCCTCCACTTT. Translation gives CASSPLGGAGSALHF.

The chain links TRBV7-6 to TRBJ1-2; 8 bases align to TRBD1. With 5 bases clipped from V and 7 bases from J, the junction kept 12 bases outside the gene matches. Germline assignment: CDR1 SGHVS and CDR2 FNYEAQ. The CDR3 is made up of 15 amino acids. CDR3 amino acids: CASSRQGGQVIGYTF. The DNA for the CDR3 is TGTGCCAGCAGCCGACAAGGGGGACAGGTCATTGGCTACACCTTC.

The chain couples TRBV13 to TRBJ2-5, with D maybe TRBD1 (6 bases). This CDR3 is built from 14 residues. The V end lost 2 bases, the J end lost 5 bases, and 12 bases lay between the germline ends. Germline CDR1 is PRHDT and CDR2 is FYEKMQ (reference sequence). The CDR3 spells CASSLWGLGETQYF. In DNA form, the CDR3 reads TGTGCCAGCAGCTTATGGGGGCTGGGGGAGACCCAGTACTTC.

V gene TRBV2 combines with J gene TRBJ2-7, with D perhaps TRBD1 (6 bases). Trimming removed 6 bases from V and 1 base from J, with 16 bases in between. CDR1 is SNHLY and CDR2 is FYNNEI in the germline V gene. The CDR3 covers 15 residues. CDR3 protein: CASSADRQRSYEQYF. CDR3 coding DNA: TGTGCCAGCAGCGCAGACAGGCAAAGATCCTACGAGCAGTACTTC.

The CDR3 DNA sequence: TGCGCCAGCAGCCTTAACGGTGGTGAGCAGTTCTTC. It codes for CASSLNGGEQFF. The chain links TRBV4-3 to TRBJ2-1; D remains unclear. Trimming cost V 4 bases and J 9 bases, with 10 bases left between them. The CDR3 has 12 amino acids. Germline lookup yields CDR1 LGHNA and CDR2 YSLEER.

V and J are TRBV10-1 and TRBJ1-1; D not certain. V was cut by 4 bases and J by 4 bases, with 10 bases left in between. Germline V gene data show CDR1 as WNHNN and CDR2 as SYGVQD (reference sequence). The CDR3 extends over 13 amino acids. CDR3 in DNA: TGCGCCAGCAGTGTCCTCCGGAGCACTGAAGCTTTCTTT. Translation: CASSVLRSTEAFF.

This clone was picked up many times. The rearrangement links TRBV4-3 to TRBJ1-6; D is uncertain. V was trimmed by 0 bases and J by 10 bases, leaving 16 bases between them. Germline V CDR1 and CDR2: LGHNA, YSLEER. This CDR3 is 16 amino acids long. In DNA, the CDR3 is TGCGCCAGCAGCCAAGAACGACTCATCAGAGGGTCACCCCTCCACTTT. Amino acid sequence: CASSQERLIRGSPLHF.

The chain recombines TRBV7-3 with TRBJ1-1, with 7 nucleotides matching TRBD1. Germline trimming cut 6 bases from V and 4 bases from J; bases unmatched to any gene: 8. Per the germline V gene, CDR1 is SGHTA and CDR2 is FQGTGA. The CDR3 spans 14 residues. Here the CDR3 reads CASSTGVSTTEAFF. DNA for the CDR3: TGTGCCAGCAGTACAGGGGTATCGACCACTGAAGCTTTCTTT.

J is TRBJ2-1 and V is TRBV3-1 (or the pseudogene TRBV3-2); 7 bases line up with TRBD2. The trim removed 0 bases at V and 8 bases at J, leaving 10 bases unmatched. Germline CDR1 reads LGHDT; CDR2 reads YNNKEL (reference sequence). The CDR3 is 16 residues long. The CDR3 nucleotides are TGTGCCAGCAGCCAAGATAGGGACTACCAGAGGGATGAGCAGTTCTTC. Its translation: CASSQDRDYQRDEQFF.

The chain has TRBV28 and TRBJ1-2; D perhaps matches TRBD1 (5 bases). Trimming took off 5 bases at V and 4 bases at J, with 17 bases between the two ends. Germline V gene data show CDR1 as MDHEN and CDR2 as SYDVKM. This CDR3 region has 15 residues. The CDR3 region is CASSMLGGRIYGYTF. DNA of the CDR3: TGTGCCAGCAGTATGCTCGGGGGACGCATCTATGGCTACACCTTC.

CDR3 loop: CAIRVNYSNFYGYTF. The CDR3 DNA is TGTGCCATCAGGGTAAATTACAGCAATTTCTATGGCTACACCTTC. The chain has TRBV10-3 and TRBJ1-2, with D unresolved. CDR3 length equals 15 residues. Germline V gene lookup returns CDR1 ENHRY and CDR2 SYGVKD. V was shortened by 6 bases and J by 4 bases, with 18 bases between the two germline ends.

The rearrangement links TRBV6-1 to TRBJ2-1; TRBD1 matches 9 bases. The CDR3 covers 16 residues. Unmatched junction bases numbered 7, after V lost 1 base and J lost 6 bases. Germline CDR1 and CDR2: MNHNS and SASEGT. CDR3 nucleotides: TGTGCCAGCAGTGAAGTAAAACTGACAGGGGGCAATGAGCAGTTCTTC. Protein sequence: CASSEVKLTGGNEQFF.